This T cell receptor beta chain was identified during a study of cytotoxic CD8 clonotypes in ibrutinib-treated CLL (dated by TCRdb to about 2021). About the full investigation: The cohort was composed of some twelve relapsed/refractory and about 15 treatment-naive patients; IGHV unmutated status was identified in fewer than 18 patients. Response samples were obtained after a median of around eleven months of treatment, with a range of roughly 6 to 40 months. Every remission and progressive disease sample was obtained while ibrutinib was still being received by the patients. Partial responses were observed in 24 patients and complete responses in 2; after a median follow-up of around 68 months, remission was maintained in roughly 15 patients and progression was observed in some twelve. Cryopreserved peripheral blood mononuclear cells were collected at three points: before therapy, at response, and at either sustained remission or disease progression. Of the roughly 86 participants in the trial, approximately 25 had longitudinal samples available. Samples averaged approximately 260,000 productive templates and roughly 86,000 productive rearrangements.

This clone was counted between two and nine times. It has no known antigen specificity. No base quality values were provided; no much bigger clone lies one nucleotide off. Per the publication, the time point label means: 12 months on ibrutinib. Approximately 2 micrograms of genomic DNA were extracted from cryopreserved PBMCs for TCR beta library preparation. Longitudinal blood samples from CLL patients on ibrutinib monotherapy were analyzed using high-throughput TCR beta sequencing. The patients were enrolled in a single-center, open-label phase 2 trial of ibrutinib monotherapy. On a MiSeq, deep resolution sequencing aimed for a depth between 1 in 1 million and 1 in 200,000 T cells, with each clonotype covered 10x on average. The immunoSEQ hsTCRB Kit was used to generate TCR beta libraries. Per the source publication's procedure: The data were analyzed with ImmunoSEQ Analyzer and ImmunoSEQ Data Assistant, and V, D and J gene assignments followed IMGT definitions. Clonality was computed as one minus normalized Shannon entropy of productive rearrangement frequencies, ranging from 0 to 1. Only overrepresented clonotypes making up at least 0.05% of each patient's repertoire were included in the public clonotype analysis. Repertoires from some twelve age-matched healthy donors in immuneACCESS were used as clonality controls. Held by TCRdb, this immuneACCESS table contains in-frame sequences only and omits some clones. Under half of the omission traces to an unresolved V gene where checked; the cause of the rest is unknown. That table gives V, J and clone size, and the DNA gave D and trimming. The sample table lists just over 65,000 clones, under 70% of them with a count of one. The ten biggest clones cover under 6% of the sample.

General conclusions and limits of the study: Sampling times were not matched between patients in sustained remission and patients whose disease was progressing, and lymph node repertoires were not examined. An increase in clonality was observed at ibrutinib response, with clonality remaining stable during sustained remission and falling back toward baseline at progression. Public clonotypes were rare and either shrank or stayed stable during treatment, and the rise in clonality at ibrutinib response reflected expansion of private clonotypes. Baseline clonality was found to be higher than that of age-matched healthy donors and was strongly correlated with circulating CD8+ T-cell counts.

For CDR1 and CDR2, the germline V gene lists SGHTA and FQGNSA. There are 11 amino acids in the CDR3, from cysteine to phenylalanine inclusive. This entry keeps only the CDR3 DNA: 33 bases, framed from base 1. V loses 5 bases, J loses 11 bases, and the germline ends lie 10 bases apart. The origin of this receptor is a human donor with chronic lymphocytic leukemia. Specimen: PBMCs, collected after 12 months of ibrutinib treatment. The V and J genes are TRBV7-2 and TRBJ2-1, with the identity of the D gene unclear. The DNA reads as follows: TGTGCCAGCAGCCCCGGTGACAAGCAGTTCTTC. The resulting protein is CASSPGDKQFF.